This T cell receptor beta chain was observed in a study of brain T cells in children with intractable seizures. Regarding the study as a whole: HCMV serostatus was not known, and viral specificity came from CDR3 similarity only. Absence of clones before surgery may stem from lower sequencing depth.

Of note for this clone: Its antigen is unidentified.

Time point meaning: blood from clinic visit 5 months post-surgery; TSC patient then seizure free. The sequenced cases were selected for having the highest brain T cell transcript signatures. The protocol was immunoSEQ multiplex PCR, while the TCRdb copy is restricted to in-frame clones and leaves out a portion. The table lists a few hundred thousand clones, more than 85% of them singletons, with 5.7% in the top ten. The CDR3 has 13 amino acids. Germline CDR1 reads SGHTS; CDR2 reads YDEGEE. V was pared by 0 bases and J by 7 bases, with 3 bases of the junction left unmatched. The J gene is TRBJ1-1, the V gene TRBV5-8; 7 positions agree with TRBD1. The sequence derives from a boy under two years old with tuberous sclerosis and intractable seizures. This specimen was peripheral blood, taken about 5 months after surgery. The CDR3 spells CASSLANRGEAFF. In nucleotides, the CDR3 is TGTGCCAGCAGCTTGGCCAACAGGGGTGAAGCTTTCTTT.